The rows below give T cell receptor beta chains drawn from one sample of a study of OX40 agonist ivuxolimab in advanced cancers. The protocol was immunoSEQ multiplex PCR, while the TCRdb copy is restricted to in-frame clones and leaves out a portion. This sample has over 90,000 clones, with approximately 90% found just once. This material consisted of CD4+ or CD8+ T cells sorted from blood, taken in a trial of the OX40 agonist ivuxolimab. The receptors originated from an adult with an advanced solid tumor such as melanoma, head and neck, liver or kidney cancer. The CDR3 runs from the conserved cysteine through the conserved F or W. Fields, in order: J gene, D gene, V gene, clone size, CDR3 length, CDR3 protein, CDR3 DNA. D genes are given only for firm matches. Some rows have no size entry. The others give once, few or many, or a class for an expanded clone.

TRBJ1-1	.	TRBV11-2	.	14	CASSLAGARTEAFF	TGTGCCAGCAGCTTAGCGGGGGCGAGAACTGAAGCTTTCTTT
TRBJ2-1	.	TRBV18	.	16	CASSLGPGPSYNEQFF	TGTGCCAGCTCACTCGGGCCGGGACCCTCCTACAATGAGCAGTTCTTC
TRBJ2-3	.	TRBV30	.	13	CAWSRGAKDTQYF	TGTGCCTGGAGTAGGGGGGCAAAAGATACGCAGTATTTT
TRBJ1-1	.	TRBV28	.	16	CASSFGGRPVNTEAFF	TGTGCCAGCAGTTTTGGGGGGCGGCCTGTTAACACTGAAGCTTTCTTT
TRBJ1-2	.	TRBV2	.	13	CASSDLGSGGYTF	TGTGCCAGCAGTGATCTGGGGTCGGGTGGCTACACCTTC
TRBJ1-1	.	TRBV6-6	.	13	CASSTQRNTEAFF	TGTGCCAGCAGTACACAGCGAAACACTGAAGCTTTCTTT
TRBJ2-7	.	TRBV10-2	.	17	CASTRSPTGWGGDEQYF	TGCGCCAGCACCAGGAGTCCAACAGGGTGGGGTGGCGACGAGCAGTACTTC
TRBJ1-1	.	TRBV2	.	11	CASSGTGTPAF	TGTGCCAGCAGTGGGACCGGGACACCGGCCTTC
TRBJ1-5	.	TRBV30	.	13	CACSGQTESAQHF	TGTGCCTGCAGCGGACAGACAGAATCGGCCCAGCATTTT
TRBJ2-1	TRBD2	TRBV6-1	.	16	CASSEARTSGSHEQFF	TGTGCCAGCAGTGAAGCCAGAACTAGCGGGAGCCATGAGCAGTTCTTC
TRBJ2-1	TRBD2	TRBV6-1	.	15	CASSVVGGNNNEQFF	TGTGCCAGCAGTGTGGTGGGAGGGAATAACAATGAGCAGTTCTTC
TRBJ2-2	.	TRBV18	.	14	CASSEQGNTGELFF	TGTGCCAGCTCGGAACAGGGGAACACCGGGGAGCTGTTTTTT
TRBJ2-3	TRBD1	TRBV5-1	.	16	CASSFTGAPSTDTQYF	TGCGCCAGCAGCTTTACAGGGGCTCCTAGCACAGATACGCAGTATTTT
TRBJ2-7	TRBD1	TRBV5-1	.	15	CASSFRGTDSYEQYF	TGCGCCAGCAGCTTCAGGGGGACCGACTCCTACGAGCAGTACTTC
TRBJ2-7	TRBD2	TRBV11-3	.	15	CASSSRLAGSYEQYF	TGTGCCAGCAGCTCGCGACTAGCGGGGTCCTACGAGCAGTACTTC
TRBJ1-2	TRBD1	TRBV4-1	.	15	CASSQGDRVGDGYTF	TGCGCCAGCAGCCAAGGGGACAGGGTTGGCGATGGCTACACCTTC
TRBJ2-3	TRBD2	TRBV5-1	.	18	CASSSTITTSGSTDTQYF	TGCGCCAGCAGCTCGACCATTACGACTAGCGGGTCCACAGATACGCAGTATTTT
TRBJ1-3	.	TRBV28	.	12	CASSSTAPGRYF	TGTGCCAGCAGTTCAACAGCTCCCGGACGATATTTT
TRBJ2-7	.	TRBV21-1	.	18	CASSKEVTSGRARHEQYF	TGTGCCAGCAGCAAAGAGGTGACTAGCGGGAGGGCCCGGCACGAGCAGTACTTC
TRBJ2-2	TRBD1	TRBV19	.	15	CASSARQGNTGELFF	TGTGCCAGTAGTGCGAGACAGGGTAACACCGGGGAGCTGTTTTTT
TRBJ1-2	.	TRBV2	.	13	CASSEDSLYGYTF	TGTGCCAGCAGCGAGGACAGCCTCTATGGCTACACCTTC
TRBJ1-1	.	TRBV2	.	13	CASSDSGNTEAFF	TGTGCCAGCAGTGATTCAGGGAACACTGAAGCTTTCTTT
TRBJ1-1	.	TRBV6-5	.	15	CASSYGQGGYTEAFF	TGTGCCAGCAGTTACGGGCAGGGTGGGTACACTGAAGCTTTCTTT
TRBJ1-5	TRBD1	TRBV19	.	14	CASRWTGSNQPQHF	TGTGCCAGTAGGTGGACAGGGAGCAATCAGCCCCAGCATTTT
TRBJ2-2	.	TRBV28	.	17	CASSSDPPEIYTGELFF	TGTGCCAGCAGTTCAGACCCTCCGGAGATTTACACCGGGGAGCTGTTTTTT
TRBJ1-1	.	TRBV20-1	.	11	CSAPGNTEAFF	TGCAGTGCTCCAGGGAATACTGAAGCTTTCTTT
TRBJ1-5	.	TRBV7-2	.	15	CASSLARDNNQPQHF	TGTGCCAGCAGCTTAGCGCGAGACAACAATCAGCCCCAGCATTTT
TRBJ2-1	TRBD2	TRBV7-9	.	16	CASSPGTSGPYNEQFF	TGTGCCAGCAGCCCGGGGACTAGCGGACCCTACAATGAGCAGTTCTTC
TRBJ2-5	TRBD1	TRBV5-1	.	15	CASSDSGTGSETQYF	TGCGCCAGCAGCGACTCCGGGACAGGGAGCGAGACCCAGTACTTC
TRBJ2-3	.	TRBV7-3	.	15	CASSAGGIGTDTQYF	TGTGCCAGCAGCGCTGGGGGTATTGGGACAGATACGCAGTATTTT
TRBJ1-3	.	TRBV9	.	13	CASSVSSGNTIYF	TGTGCCAGCAGCGTCTCCTCTGGAAACACCATATATTTT
TRBJ2-3	TRBD2	TRBV5-1	.	15	CASSLTGRAGDTQYF	TGCGCCAGCAGCTTGACCGGGAGGGCCGGGGATACGCAGTATTTT
TRBJ2-1	TRBD2	TRBV10-3	.	14	CAIRLAGGSGEQFF	TGTGCCATCCGTTTGGCGGGAGGCTCTGGTGAGCAGTTCTTC
TRBJ2-7	TRBD1	TRBV19	.	13	CASGTGRIYEQYF	TGTGCCAGTGGGACAGGTCGAATCTACGAGCAGTACTTC
TRBJ2-3	.	TRBV7-2	.	12	CASSLSLDTQYF	TGTGCCAGCAGCCTTAGCTTAGATACGCAGTATTTT
TRBJ2-2	TRBD2	TRBV10-2	once	19	CASRTFVASGRGHTGELFF	TGCGCCAGCAGGACTTTCGTGGCTAGCGGGAGGGGTCACACCGGGGAGCTGTTTTTT
TRBJ2-3	TRBD2	TRBV5-1	once	19	CASSTGGTSGSVSTDTQYF	TGCGCCAGCAGCACCGGGGGGACTAGCGGGTCAGTCAGCACAGATACGCAGTATTTT
TRBJ2-1	TRBD2	TRBV5-4	.	15	CASSLGGGGYNEQFF	TGTGCCAGCAGCTTGGGTGGCGGGGGTTACAATGAGCAGTTCTTC
TRBJ1-2	.	TRBV6-6	.	14	CASSYSKGRYGYTF	TGTGCCAGCAGTTACTCGAAAGGGAGGTATGGCTACACCTTC
TRBJ1-3	.	TRBV6-5	.	15	CASSYGRDSGNTIYF	TGTGCCAGCAGTTACGGGCGGGACTCTGGAAACACCATATATTTT
TRBJ2-5	.	TRBV27	.	17	CASSLSGRWYNQETQYF	TGTGCCAGCAGTTTATCTGGTCGGTGGTACAACCAAGAGACCCAGTACTTC
TRBJ2-2	TRBD2	TRBV4-2	.	19	CASSQGTSGRAMIVGELFF	TGTGCCAGCAGCCAAGGGACTAGCGGGAGGGCCATGATTGTCGGGGAGCTGTTTTTT
TRBJ2-7	.	TRBV18	.	16	CASSPELPESSYEQYF	TGTGCCAGCTCACCAGAACTTCCAGAGAGCTCCTACGAGCAGTACTTC
TRBJ2-1	.	TRBV18	.	15	CASSPLKGSYNEQFF	TGTGCCAGCTCACCGTTGAAGGGCTCCTACAATGAGCAGTTCTTC
TRBJ2-3	.	TRBV5-4	.	14	CASSLRGASDTQYF	TGTGCCAGCAGCCTACGGGGGGCCTCAGATACGCAGTATTTT
TRBJ2-3	.	TRBV2	.	13	CASSVLADYTQYF	TGTGCCAGCAGTGTTCTAGCTGACTATACGCAGTATTTT
TRBJ2-1	.	TRBV5-5	.	15	CASSFAAESYNEQFF	TGTGCCAGCAGCTTCGCAGCGGAATCCTACAATGAGCAGTTCTTC
TRBJ2-1	.	TRBV7-2	.	14	CASSLPVYYNEQFF	TGTGCCAGCAGCTTACCGGTCTACTACAATGAGCAGTTCTTC
TRBJ1-4	.	TRBV19	.	11	CAGTLNEKLFF	TGTGCCGGGACTCTTAATGAAAAACTGTTTTTT
TRBJ2-7	TRBD1	TRBV6-6	.	15	CASSSVTGSSYEQYF	TGTGCCAGCAGTTCGGTGACAGGGAGCTCCTACGAGCAGTACTTC
TRBJ2-5	TRBD2	TRBV9	.	15	CASSVSWAGDATQYF	TGTGCCAGCAGCGTATCCTGGGCGGGAGACGCGACCCAGTACTTC
TRBJ2-2	TRBD2	TRBV11-2	.	17	CASSTSGTSGDTGELFF	TGTGCCAGCAGCACATCCGGGACTAGCGGAGACACCGGGGAGCTGTTTTTT